The 19 T cell receptor beta chains given below trace back to one sample, sequenced in a study of PD-1 blockade in classical Hodgkin lymphoma. Time point of the sample: cycle 4 day 1 (C4D1), after six to seven weeks of nivolumab. Every patient experienced relapse after autologous stem cell transplantation, and brentuximab vedotin exposure varied. The repertoire was sequenced with immunoSEQ multiplex PCR; TCRdb's copy has only in-frame clones and lacks some. The repertoire holds about 39,000 clones, with approximately 78% as singletons. The specimen was peripheral blood mononuclear cells (PBMCs), collected before the fourth cycle of nivolumab. Source of these receptors: a human donor with classical Hodgkin lymphoma.

This clone was seen once. Its ends do not fully match the called genes, so a read error is possible. The V call is TRBV11-1, the J call TRBJ2-2; 10 bases line up with TRBD2. From germline, CDR1 is SGHAT and CDR2 FQDESV (reference sequence). The CDR3 is 15 residues long. The CDR3 region is CASSLGLAKTGELFF. As DNA, the CDR3 is TGTGCCAGCAGCTTGGGACTAGCGAAAACCGGGGAGCTGTTTTTT. Filled out from reference TRBV11-1 and TRBJ2-2, the complete variable domain reads EAEVAQSPRYKITEKSQAVAFWCDPISGHATLYWYRQILGQGPELLVQFQDESVVDDSQLPKDRFSAERLKGVDSTLKIQPAELGDSAMYLCASSLGLAKTGELFFGEGSRLTVL.

The CDR3 bases are TGCGCCAGCAGCTACGGGACAGGAAATCAGCCCCAGCATTTT. Its protein product is CASSYGTGNQPQHF. The chain has TRBV5-1 and TRBJ1-5; 8 nucleotides align to TRBD1. CDR1 SGHRS and CDR2 YFSETQ come from the germline V gene. The CDR3 consists of 14 residues. V gave up 3 bases and J gave up 4 bases; unmatched junction bases: 3.

The gene calls are TRBV4-3 and TRBJ1-6; D is undetermined. Trimming stripped 0 bases from V and 7 bases from J, with 10 bases between. Germline V CDR1 and CDR2: LGHNA, YSLEER. This CDR3 contains 15 residues. The CDR3 DNA follows: TGCGCCAGCAGCCAAGATCTTGTTCCAAATTCACCCCTCCACTTT. This codes for CASSQDLVPNSPLHF.

The chain uses TRBV11-2 and TRBJ2-7; unclear D gene. CDR1 is SGHAT and CDR2 is FQNNGV in the germline V gene. V was pared by 0 bases and J by 0 bases, with 6 bases between. The CDR3 extends over 14 amino acids. CDR3 loop: CASSLDIVSYEQYF. Here the CDR3 DNA reads TGTGCCAGCAGCTTAGACATAGTCTCCTACGAGCAGTACTTC.

The table lists this clone with a count of one. The chain links TRBV10-3 to TRBJ2-5; 10 positions match TRBD1. This CDR3 spans 18 amino acids. Per germline, CDR1 ENHRY and CDR2 SYGVKD. J was trimmed by 4 bases and V by 2 bases; bases with no gene match: 13. CDR3 residues: CAISEASGIGTGAETQYF. The CDR3 region has the DNA TGTGCCATCAGTGAGGCGTCGGGGATCGGGACAGGGGCAGAGACCCAGTACTTC.

The V call is TRBV7-2, the J call TRBJ2-7; a possible D gene is TRBD1 (6 bases). The ends were cut back, 6 bases at V and 2 bases at J, with 17 bases in the middle. Germline CDR1 SGHTA, CDR2 FQGNSA. CDR3 size: 15 residues. The CDR3 bases are TGTGCCAGCAGTCCGGACAGCGACCTGGCCTACGAGCAGTACTTC. It is translated as CASSPDSDLAYEQYF.

This chain uses TRBV2 with TRBJ1-2, with unresolved D. The CDR3 covers 13 residues. Germline CDR1 and CDR2: SNHLY and FYNNEI. The V gene lost 6 bases and the J gene lost 3 bases, with 11 bases spanning the gap. CDR3 nucleotides: TGTGCCAGCAGGAGAACAGAGGACTATGGCTACACCTTC. Its translation is CASRRTEDYGYTF.

This clone has just one count. The V call is TRBV30, the J call TRBJ1-3; 7 bases fit TRBD1. CDR1 is GTSNPN, CDR2 SVGIG, per germline (reference sequence). Unmatched junction bases numbered 0, after V lost 0 bases and J lost 4 bases. This CDR3 comprises 13 residues. CDR3 coding DNA: TGTGCCTGGAGTGTACAGGGGGGAAACACCATATATTTT. Protein: CAWSVQGGNTIYF.

There are a few counts of this clone. The V and J genes are TRBV25-1 and TRBJ1-2, with TRBD1 as a possible D gene (5 bases). This CDR3 contains 11 residues. CDR1 MGHDK and CDR2 SYGVNS come from the germline V gene. Trimming shortened V by 4 bases and J by 6 bases, and 6 bases separated the two germline ends. CDR3 coding DNA: TGTGCCAGCAGTGGGGGCCATGGCTACACCTTC. As protein: CASSGGHGYTF.

The chain uses TRBV5-6 and TRBJ1-2; TRBD1 aligns across 7 bases. The ends lost 4 bases at V and 4 bases at J; junction bases unmatched: 16. The CDR3 is 17 amino acids. The V gene's germline CDR1 is SGHDT and CDR2 YYEEEE. CDR3 DNA sequence: TGTGCCAGCAGCCGCCGACAGGGAGAGTCAGGATCCTATGGCTACACCTTC. It specifies CASSRRQGESGSYGYTF.

Only a few counts were recorded for this clone. The chain links TRBV6-1 to TRBJ2-7; D is uncertain. The germline V gene encodes CDR1 MNHNS and CDR2 SASEGT. CDR3 length equals 14 residues. The V gene lost 1 base and the J gene lost 0 bases, with 7 bases spanning the gap. The CDR3 sequence: CASSEGPVSYEQYF. CDR3 sequence (DNA): TGTGCCAGCAGTGAAGGGCCAGTCTCCTACGAGCAGTACTTC.

The chain is built from TRBV7-2 and TRBJ1-1; TRBD1 matches 9 bases. The germline V gene has CDR1 SGHTA and CDR2 FQGNSA. Unmatched junction bases numbered 8, after V lost 5 bases and J lost 1 base. The CDR3 runs to 16 residues. CDR3 in amino acids: CASSRTPGQGNTEAFF. CDR3 nucleotide sequence: TGTGCCAGCAGCCGAACACCGGGACAGGGGAACACTGAAGCTTTCTTT.

The chain is built from TRBV27 and TRBJ1-2; 9 nucleotides align to TRBD1. CDR1 is MNHEY, CDR2 SMNVEV, per germline (reference sequence). With V trimmed by 3 bases and J by 3 bases, 8 bases remained unmatched. The CDR3 has 16 residues. CDR3 protein: CASSFWTGAGDYGYTF. In DNA form, the CDR3 reads TGTGCCAGCAGTTTTTGGACAGGGGCGGGGGACTATGGCTACACCTTC.

This clone was observed a few times. V gene TRBV7-8 combines with J gene TRBJ1-4, with D tentatively TRBD1 (6 bases). The CDR3 loop spans 15 amino acids. V was shortened by 4 bases and J by 6 bases, with 15 bases between the two germline ends. The germline V gene has CDR1 SGHVS and CDR2 FQNEAQ. The CDR3: CASSSRWGRDEKLFF. The CDR3 DNA reads as TGTGCCAGCAGCTCAAGGTGGGGGCGCGATGAAAAACTGTTTTTT.

This clone was detected a few times. The rearrangement uses TRBV5-6 and TRBJ2-1; no firm D call. The germline V gene has CDR1 SGHDT and CDR2 YYEEEE. V dropped 2 bases and J dropped 8 bases, with 8 bases sitting between them. This CDR3 region has 12 residues. The CDR3 loop reads CASSFEVDEQFF. The CDR3 coding sequence is TGTGCCAGCAGCTTCGAGGTCGATGAGCAGTTCTTC. The full variable domain, completed using reference TRBV5-6 and TRBJ2-1, is DAGVTQSPTHLIKTRGQQVTLRCSPKSGHDTVSWYQQALGQGPQFIFQYYEEEERQRGNFPDRFSGHQFPNYSSELNVNALLLGDSALYLCASSFEVDEQFFGPGTRLTVL.

As for this clone: This sample includes further DNA sequences coding for the same CDR3. The J gene is TRBJ1-1, the V gene TRBV5-1; a weak D match, TRBD1 (5 bases). V lost 4 bases to trimming and J lost 2 bases, with 9 bases between them. From germline, CDR1 is SGHRS and CDR2 YFSETQ. The CDR3 totals 13 residues. CDR3 sequence: CASSVQGNTEAFF. Here the CDR3 DNA reads TGCGCCAGCAGCGTTCAGGGTAACACTGAAGCTTTCTTT.

The sample holds a few counts of this clone. The junction departs from germline at one end; a sequencing error may be responsible. The same CDR3 can be traced to other DNA sequences in this sample. The J gene is TRBJ2-3, the V gene TRBV7-2; 12 nucleotides align to TRBD2. The germline V gene has CDR1 SGHTA and CDR2 FQGNSA. This CDR3 has 16 amino acids. The CDR3 reads CASSLASGGGTDTQYF. The CDR3 coding sequence is TGTGCCAGCAGCCTAGCTAGCGGGGGGGGCACAGATACGCAGTATTTT. The full variable domain, its missing parts supplied by reference TRBV7-2 and TRBJ2-3, is GAGVSQSPSNKVTEKGKDVELRCDPISGHTALYWYRQSLGQGLEFLIYFQGNSAPDKSGLPSDRFSAERTGGSVSTLTIQRTQQEDSAVYLCASSLASGGGTDTQYFGPGTRLTVL.

This clone was detected a few times. This chain connects TRBV11-2 to TRBJ2-1; 9 bases agree with TRBD1. The germline V gene has CDR1 SGHAT and CDR2 FQNNGV. The junction had 11 bases not matched to a gene; V was cut back by 3 bases and J by 5 bases. The CDR3 contains 17 residues. The CDR3 nucleotides read TGTGCCAGCAGCTTTACATCCGGGACAGGGTACCACAATGAGCAGTTCTTC. Its protein is CASSFTSGTGYHNEQFF.

V is TRBV6-1 and J is TRBJ2-3; 11 bases fit TRBD2. This CDR3 has 14 residues. The germline V gene encodes CDR1 MNHNS and CDR2 SASEGT. V lost 5 bases, J lost 5 bases, and 3 bases stayed unmatched. The CDR3 nucleotides read TGTGCCAGCAGTCTAGCGGGGGGCGAAGATACGCAGTATTTT. Translated: CASSLAGGEDTQYF.